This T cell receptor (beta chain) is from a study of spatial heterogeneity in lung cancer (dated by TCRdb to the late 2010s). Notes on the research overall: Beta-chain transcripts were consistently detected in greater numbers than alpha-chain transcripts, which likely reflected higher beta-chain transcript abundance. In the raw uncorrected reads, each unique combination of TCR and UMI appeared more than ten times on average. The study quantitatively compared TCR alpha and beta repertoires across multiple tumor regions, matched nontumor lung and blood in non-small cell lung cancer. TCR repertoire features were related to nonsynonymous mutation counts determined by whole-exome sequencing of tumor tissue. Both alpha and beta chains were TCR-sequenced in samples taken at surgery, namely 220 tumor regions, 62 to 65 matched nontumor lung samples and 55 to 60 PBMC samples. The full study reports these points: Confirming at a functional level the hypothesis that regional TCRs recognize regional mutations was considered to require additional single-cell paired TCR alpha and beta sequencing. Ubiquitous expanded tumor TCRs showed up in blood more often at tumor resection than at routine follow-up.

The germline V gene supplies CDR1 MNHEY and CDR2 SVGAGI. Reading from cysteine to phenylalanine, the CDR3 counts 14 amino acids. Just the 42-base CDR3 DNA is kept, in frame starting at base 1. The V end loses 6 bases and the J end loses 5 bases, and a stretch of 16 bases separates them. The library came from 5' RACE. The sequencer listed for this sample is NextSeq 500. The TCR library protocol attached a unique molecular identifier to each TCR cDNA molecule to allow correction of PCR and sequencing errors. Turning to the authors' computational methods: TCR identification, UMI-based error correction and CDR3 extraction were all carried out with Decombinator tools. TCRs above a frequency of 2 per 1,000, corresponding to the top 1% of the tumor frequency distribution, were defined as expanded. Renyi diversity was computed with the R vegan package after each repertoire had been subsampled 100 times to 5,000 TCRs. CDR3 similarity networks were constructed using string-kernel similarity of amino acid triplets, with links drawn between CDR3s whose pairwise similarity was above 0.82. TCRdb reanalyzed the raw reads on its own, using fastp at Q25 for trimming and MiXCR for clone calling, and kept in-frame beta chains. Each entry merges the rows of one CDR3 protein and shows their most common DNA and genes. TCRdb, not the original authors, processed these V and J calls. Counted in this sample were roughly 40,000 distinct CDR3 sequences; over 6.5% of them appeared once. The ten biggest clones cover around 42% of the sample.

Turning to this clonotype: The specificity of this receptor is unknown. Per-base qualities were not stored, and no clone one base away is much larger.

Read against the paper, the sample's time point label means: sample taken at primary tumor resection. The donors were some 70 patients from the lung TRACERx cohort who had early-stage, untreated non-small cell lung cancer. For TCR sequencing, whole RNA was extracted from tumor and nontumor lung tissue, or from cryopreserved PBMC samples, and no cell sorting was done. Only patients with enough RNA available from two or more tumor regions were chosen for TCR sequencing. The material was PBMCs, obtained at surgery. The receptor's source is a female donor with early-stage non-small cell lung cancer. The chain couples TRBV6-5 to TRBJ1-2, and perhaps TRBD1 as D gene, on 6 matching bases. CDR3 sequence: CASSLTGASYGYTF. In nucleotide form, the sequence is TGTGCCAGCAGCCTAACGGGGGCGAGTTATGGCTACACCTTC.